This TCR beta chain was recovered during a study of T cell responses to AZD1222 COVID-19 vaccine. Looking at the study overall: Analysis merged second doses at about 4 or about 12 weeks. Regarding the study as a whole: Spike was spanned by vaccine-associated CD4 TCRs, which were dominant at 160-218 and 743-854. Repertoire samples came only from after the peak T cell response.

The CDR3 contains 13 residues. The germline V gene encodes CDR1 MDHEN and CDR2 SYDVKM. V was cut by 8 bases and J by 3 bases, with 14 bases left in between. With respect to this clone: Its antigen is still unknown.

TCRdb keeps only in-frame clones here, not all; method: immunoSEQ multiplex PCR. The data hold about 110,000 clones, with about nine tenths observed a single time. The sample was peripheral blood, taken on day 0 of AZD1222 vaccination. V is TRBV28 and J is TRBJ2-7, with D unclear. The TCR originated in an adult in good health. The CDR3 DNA reads TGTGCCAGCCGACCCGGCGTGGGCTACGAGCAGTACTTC. Residues: CASRPGVGYEQYF. Variable domain in full (rest from reference TRBV28 and TRBJ2-7): DVKVTQSSRYLVKRTGEKVFLECVQDMDHENMFWYRQDPGLGLRLIYFSYDVKMKEKGDIPEGYSVSREKKERFSLILESASTNQTSMYLCASRPGVGYEQYFGPGTRLTVT.